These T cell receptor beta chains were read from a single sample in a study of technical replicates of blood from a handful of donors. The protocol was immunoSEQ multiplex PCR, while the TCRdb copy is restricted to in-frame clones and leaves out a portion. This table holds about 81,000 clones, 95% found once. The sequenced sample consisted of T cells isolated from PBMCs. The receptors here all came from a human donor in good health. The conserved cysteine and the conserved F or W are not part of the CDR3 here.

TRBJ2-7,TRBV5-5,ASSLDYYEQY
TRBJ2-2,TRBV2,ASSEGTGRPGELF
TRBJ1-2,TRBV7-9,ASSSTNRDYGYT
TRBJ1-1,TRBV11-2,ASSLGGGRQKAF
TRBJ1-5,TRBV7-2,ASSLQGSGNQPQH
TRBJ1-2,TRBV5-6,ASSLPGLNYGYT
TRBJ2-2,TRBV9,ASSPSAGELF
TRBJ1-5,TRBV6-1,ASSDFYSNQPQH
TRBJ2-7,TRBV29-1,SVETGDAYEQY
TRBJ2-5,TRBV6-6,ASSPPGGRGETQY
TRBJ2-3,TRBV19,ASSILGLAPTDTQY
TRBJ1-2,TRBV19,ASREQGEAYGYT
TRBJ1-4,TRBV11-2,ASSLDLGGVEKLF
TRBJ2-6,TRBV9,ASSGDSSSGANVLT
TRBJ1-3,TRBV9,ASSVVPEGAGNTIY
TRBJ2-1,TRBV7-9,ASSPLAGVSNEQF
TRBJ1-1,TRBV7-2,ASSFSGDEAF
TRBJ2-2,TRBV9,ASSIPSRDLNTGELF
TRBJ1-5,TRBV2,ASSYSGTGSNQPQH
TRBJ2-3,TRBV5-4,ASSVESGIRTDTQY